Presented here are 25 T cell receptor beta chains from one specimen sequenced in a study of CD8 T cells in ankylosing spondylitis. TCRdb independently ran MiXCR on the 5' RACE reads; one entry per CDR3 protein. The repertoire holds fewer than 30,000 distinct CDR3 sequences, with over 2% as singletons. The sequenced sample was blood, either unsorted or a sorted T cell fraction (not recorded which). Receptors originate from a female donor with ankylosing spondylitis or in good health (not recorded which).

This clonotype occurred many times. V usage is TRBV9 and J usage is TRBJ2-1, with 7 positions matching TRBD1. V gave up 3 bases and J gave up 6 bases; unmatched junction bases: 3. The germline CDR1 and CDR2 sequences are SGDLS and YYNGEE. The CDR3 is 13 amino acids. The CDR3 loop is CASSEHRGNEQFF. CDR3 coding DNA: TGTGCCAGCAGCGAACACAGGGGCAATGAGCAGTTCTTC.

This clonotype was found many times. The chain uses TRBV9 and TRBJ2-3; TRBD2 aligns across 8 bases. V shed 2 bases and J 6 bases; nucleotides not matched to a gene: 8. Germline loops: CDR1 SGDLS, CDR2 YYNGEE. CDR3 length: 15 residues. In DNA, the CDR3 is TGTGCCAGCAGCGTCCGGCGGGAGGCGGGGGATACGCAGTATTTT. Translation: CASSVRREAGDTQYF. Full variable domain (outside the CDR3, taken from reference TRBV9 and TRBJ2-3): DSGVTQTPKHLITATGQRVTLRCSPRSGDLSVYWYQQSLDQGLQFLIQYYNGEERAKGNILERFSAQQFPDLHSELNLSSLELGDSALYFCASSVRREAGDTQYFGPGTRLTVL.

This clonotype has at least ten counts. CDR3: CASSVGSGIYNEQFF. Written as DNA, the CDR3 is TGTGCCAGCAGCGTAGGTAGCGGAATATACAATGAGCAGTTCTTC. The chain is built from TRBV9 and TRBJ2-1, with D tentatively TRBD2 (6 bases). The CDR3 has 15 residues. Per the germline V gene, CDR1 is SGDLS and CDR2 is YYNGEE. With 0 bases removed from V and 4 bases from J, the gap between germline ends came to 11 bases.

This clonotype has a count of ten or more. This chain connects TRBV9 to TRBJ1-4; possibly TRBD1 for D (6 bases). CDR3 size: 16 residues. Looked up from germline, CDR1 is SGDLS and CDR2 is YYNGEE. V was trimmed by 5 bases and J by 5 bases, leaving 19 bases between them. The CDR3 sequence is CASSVSSQGINEKLFF. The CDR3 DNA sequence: TGTGCCAGCAGTGTATCCAGCCAGGGGATAAATGAAAAACTGTTTTTT. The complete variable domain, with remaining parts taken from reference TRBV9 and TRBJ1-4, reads DSGVTQTPKHLITATGQRVTLRCSPRSGDLSVYWYQQSLDQGLQFLIQYYNGEERAKGNILERFSAQQFPDLHSELNLSSLELGDSALYFCASSVSSQGINEKLFFGSGTQLSVL.

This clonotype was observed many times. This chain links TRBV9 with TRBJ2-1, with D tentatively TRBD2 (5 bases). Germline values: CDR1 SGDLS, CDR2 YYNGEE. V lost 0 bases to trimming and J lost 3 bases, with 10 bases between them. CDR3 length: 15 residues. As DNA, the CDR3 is TGTGCCAGCAGCGTAGTATCCGGGAACTACAATGAGCAGTTCTTC. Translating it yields CASSVVSGNYNEQFF.

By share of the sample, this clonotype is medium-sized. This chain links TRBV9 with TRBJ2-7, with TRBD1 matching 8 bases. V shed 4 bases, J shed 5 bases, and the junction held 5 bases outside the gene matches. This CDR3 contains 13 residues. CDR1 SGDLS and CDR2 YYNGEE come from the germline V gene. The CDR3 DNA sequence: TGTGCCAGCAGCCCGGGGACAGGCGACGAGCAGTACTTC. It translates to CASSPGTGDEQYF.

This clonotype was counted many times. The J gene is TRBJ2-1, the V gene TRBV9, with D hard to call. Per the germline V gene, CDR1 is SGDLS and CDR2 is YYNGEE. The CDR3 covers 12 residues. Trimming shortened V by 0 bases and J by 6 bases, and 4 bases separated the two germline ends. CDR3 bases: TGTGCCAGCAGCGTAGACCGCAATGAGCAGTTCTTC. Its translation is CASSVDRNEQFF.

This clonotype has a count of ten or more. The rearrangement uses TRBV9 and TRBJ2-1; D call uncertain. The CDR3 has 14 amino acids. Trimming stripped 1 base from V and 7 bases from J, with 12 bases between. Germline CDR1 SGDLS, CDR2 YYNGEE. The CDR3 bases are TGTGCCAGCAGCGTAAACGACCCGAGGAATGAGCAGTTCTTC. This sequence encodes CASSVNDPRNEQFF.

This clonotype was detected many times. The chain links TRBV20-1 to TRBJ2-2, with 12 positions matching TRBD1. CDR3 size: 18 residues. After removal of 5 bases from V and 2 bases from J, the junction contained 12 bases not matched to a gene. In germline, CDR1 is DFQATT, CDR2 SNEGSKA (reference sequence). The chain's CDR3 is CSASRTGTGGTNTGELFF. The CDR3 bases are TGCAGTGCTTCCCGCACCGGGACAGGGGGCACAAACACCGGGGAGCTGTTTTTT.

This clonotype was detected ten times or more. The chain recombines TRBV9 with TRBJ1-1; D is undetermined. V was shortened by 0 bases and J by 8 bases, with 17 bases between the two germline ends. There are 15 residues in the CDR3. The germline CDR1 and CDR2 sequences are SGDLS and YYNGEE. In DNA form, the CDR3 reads TGTGCCAGCAGCGTAGATTTGACCCCGCCTAGGGAAGCTTTCTTT. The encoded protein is CASSVDLTPPREAFF.

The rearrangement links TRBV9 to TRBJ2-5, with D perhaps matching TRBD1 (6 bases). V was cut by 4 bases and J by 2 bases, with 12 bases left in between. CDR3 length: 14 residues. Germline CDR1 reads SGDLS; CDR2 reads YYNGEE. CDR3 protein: CASSTGPIQETQYF. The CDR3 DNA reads TGTGCCAGCAGCACAGGGCCAATACAAGAGACCCAGTACTTC.

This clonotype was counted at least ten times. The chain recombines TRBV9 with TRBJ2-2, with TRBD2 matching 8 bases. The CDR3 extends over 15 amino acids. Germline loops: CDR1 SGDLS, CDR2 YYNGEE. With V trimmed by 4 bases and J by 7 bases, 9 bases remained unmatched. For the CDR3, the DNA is TGTGCCAGCAGCCCCCGGGCGGGGGGAAACGGGGAGCTGTTTTTT. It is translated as CASSPRAGGNGELFF.

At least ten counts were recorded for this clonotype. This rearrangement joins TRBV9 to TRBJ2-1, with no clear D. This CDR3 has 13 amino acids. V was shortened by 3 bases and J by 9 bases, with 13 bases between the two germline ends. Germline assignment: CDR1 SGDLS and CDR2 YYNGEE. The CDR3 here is CASSETLVAEQFF. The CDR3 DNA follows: TGTGCCAGCAGCGAGACTCTGGTGGCTGAGCAGTTCTTC.

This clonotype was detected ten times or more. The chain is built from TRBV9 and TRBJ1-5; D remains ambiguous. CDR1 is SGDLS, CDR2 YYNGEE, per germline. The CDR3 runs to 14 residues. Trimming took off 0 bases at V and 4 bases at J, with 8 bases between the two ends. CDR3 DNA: TGTGCCAGCAGCGTAGACAGCGGTAATCAGCCCCAGCATTTT. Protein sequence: CASSVDSGNQPQHF. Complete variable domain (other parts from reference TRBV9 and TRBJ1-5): DSGVTQTPKHLITATGQRVTLRCSPRSGDLSVYWYQQSLDQGLQFLIQYYNGEERAKGNILERFSAQQFPDLHSELNLSSLELGDSALYFCASSVDSGNQPQHFGDGTRLSIL.

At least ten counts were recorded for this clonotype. CDR3 residues: CASSVTSTGELFF. As DNA, the CDR3 is TGTGCCAGCAGCGTTACTAGCACCGGGGAGCTGTTTTTT. The V and J genes are TRBV9 and TRBJ2-2; possible D gene TRBD2, 5 bases. This CDR3 region has 13 residues. V dropped 2 bases and J dropped 4 bases, with 6 bases sitting between them. Germline CDR1 SGDLS, CDR2 YYNGEE.

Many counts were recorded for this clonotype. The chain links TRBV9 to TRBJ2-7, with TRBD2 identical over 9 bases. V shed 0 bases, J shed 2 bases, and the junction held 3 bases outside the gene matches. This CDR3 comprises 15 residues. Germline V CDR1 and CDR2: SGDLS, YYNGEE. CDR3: CASSVAPSGAYEQYF. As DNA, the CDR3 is TGTGCCAGCAGCGTAGCCCCTAGCGGGGCCTACGAGCAGTACTTC.

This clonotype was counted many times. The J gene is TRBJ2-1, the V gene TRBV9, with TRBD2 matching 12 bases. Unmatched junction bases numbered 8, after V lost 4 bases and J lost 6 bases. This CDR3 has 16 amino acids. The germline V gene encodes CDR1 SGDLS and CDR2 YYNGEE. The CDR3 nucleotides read TGTGCCAGCAGCTCTAGCCCGGGACTAGCGGGCAATGAGCAGTTCTTC. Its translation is CASSSSPGLAGNEQFF.

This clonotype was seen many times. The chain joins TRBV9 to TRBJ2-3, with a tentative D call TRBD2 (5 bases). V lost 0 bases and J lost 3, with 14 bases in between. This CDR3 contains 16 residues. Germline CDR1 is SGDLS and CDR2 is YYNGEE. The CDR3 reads CASSVEGRGSTDTQYF. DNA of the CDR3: TGTGCCAGCAGCGTAGAAGGGAGAGGGAGTACAGATACGCAGTATTTT.

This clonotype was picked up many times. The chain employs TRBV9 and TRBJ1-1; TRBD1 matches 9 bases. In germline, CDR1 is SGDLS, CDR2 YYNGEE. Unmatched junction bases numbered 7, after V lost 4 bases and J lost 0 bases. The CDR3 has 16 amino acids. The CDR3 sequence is CASSFGGDRVNTEAFF. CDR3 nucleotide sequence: TGTGCCAGCAGCTTCGGGGGGGACAGGGTGAACACTGAAGCTTTCTTT.

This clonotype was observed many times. The DNA of the CDR3 is TGTGCCAGCAGCGTAGCTGGGGGCGCGTCTTTCGAAAAACTGTTTTTT. Translating it yields CASSVAGGASFEKLFF. The chain joins TRBV9 to TRBJ1-4, with D possibly matching TRBD1 (6 bases). From germline, CDR1 is SGDLS and CDR2 YYNGEE. CDR3 size: 16 residues. Deletions cut 0 bases from V and 8 bases from J, with 17 bases between. Full variable domain (rest looked up from reference TRBV9 and TRBJ1-4): DSGVTQTPKHLITATGQRVTLRCSPRSGDLSVYWYQQSLDQGLQFLIQYYNGEERAKGNILERFSAQQFPDLHSELNLSSLELGDSALYFCASSVAGGASFEKLFFGSGTQLSVL.

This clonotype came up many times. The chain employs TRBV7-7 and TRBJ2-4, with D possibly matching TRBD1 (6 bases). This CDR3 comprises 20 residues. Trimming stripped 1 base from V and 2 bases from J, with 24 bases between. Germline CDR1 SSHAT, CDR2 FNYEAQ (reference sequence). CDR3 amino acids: CASSLVSRQGTFSTKNIQYF. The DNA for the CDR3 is TGTGCCAGCAGCTTAGTTTCGCGGCAGGGGACCTTTTCTACCAAAAACATTCAGTACTTC. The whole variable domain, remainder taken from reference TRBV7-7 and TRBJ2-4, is GAGVSQSPRYKVTKRGQDVTLRCDPISSHATLYWYQQALGQGPEFLTYFNYEAQPDKSGLPSDRFSAERPEGSISTLTIQRTEQRDSAMYRCASSLVSRQGTFSTKNIQYFGAGTRLSVL.

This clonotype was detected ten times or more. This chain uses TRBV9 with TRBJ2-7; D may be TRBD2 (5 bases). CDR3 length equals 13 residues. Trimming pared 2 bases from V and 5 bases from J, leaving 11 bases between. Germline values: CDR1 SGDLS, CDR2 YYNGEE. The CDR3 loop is CASSVNQRDEQYF. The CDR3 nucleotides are TGTGCCAGCAGCGTTAACCAGAGGGACGAGCAGTACTTC.

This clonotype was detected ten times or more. The CDR3 region has the DNA TGTGCCAGCAGCCCCCAGGGGGACAGCTCCTACGAGCAGTACTTC. Protein sequence: CASSPQGDSSYEQYF. The genes are TRBV9 and TRBJ2-7; 7 bases map to TRBD1. With V trimmed by 4 bases and J by 0 bases, 7 bases remained unmatched. The CDR3 is made up of 15 amino acids. Germline V lookup: CDR1 SGDLS, CDR2 YYNGEE.

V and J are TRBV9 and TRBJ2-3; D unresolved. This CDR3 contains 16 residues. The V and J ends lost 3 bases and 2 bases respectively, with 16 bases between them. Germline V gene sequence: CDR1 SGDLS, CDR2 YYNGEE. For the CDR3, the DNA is TGTGCCAGCAGCGGACGACAAGGGCCGGACACAGATACGCAGTATTTT. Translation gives CASSGRQGPDTDTQYF.

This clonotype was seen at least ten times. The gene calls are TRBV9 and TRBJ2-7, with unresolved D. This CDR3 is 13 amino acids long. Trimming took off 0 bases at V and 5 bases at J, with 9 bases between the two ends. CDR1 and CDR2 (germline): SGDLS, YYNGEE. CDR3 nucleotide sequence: TGTGCCAGCAGCGTAGGGCTAGTCCACGAGCAGTACTTC. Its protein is CASSVGLVHEQYF.